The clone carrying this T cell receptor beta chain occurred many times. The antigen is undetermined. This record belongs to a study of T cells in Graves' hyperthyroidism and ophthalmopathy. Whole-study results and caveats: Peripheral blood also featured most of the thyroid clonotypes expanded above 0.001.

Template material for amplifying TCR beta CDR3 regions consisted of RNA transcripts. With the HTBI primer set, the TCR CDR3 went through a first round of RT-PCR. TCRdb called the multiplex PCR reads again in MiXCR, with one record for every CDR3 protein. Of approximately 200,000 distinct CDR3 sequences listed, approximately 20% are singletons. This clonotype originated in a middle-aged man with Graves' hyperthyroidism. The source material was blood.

Here the CDR3 reads CSASSYQGREQYF. The CDR3 DNA sequence: TGCAGTGCCTCGTCTTACCAGGGCCGCGAGCAGTACTTC. The chain couples TRBV20-1 to TRBJ2-7; perhaps TRBD1 as D (5 bases). V dropped 6 bases and J dropped 6 bases, with 18 bases sitting between them. This CDR3 has 13 amino acids. Germline CDR1 and CDR2: DFQATT and SNEGSKA (reference sequence).